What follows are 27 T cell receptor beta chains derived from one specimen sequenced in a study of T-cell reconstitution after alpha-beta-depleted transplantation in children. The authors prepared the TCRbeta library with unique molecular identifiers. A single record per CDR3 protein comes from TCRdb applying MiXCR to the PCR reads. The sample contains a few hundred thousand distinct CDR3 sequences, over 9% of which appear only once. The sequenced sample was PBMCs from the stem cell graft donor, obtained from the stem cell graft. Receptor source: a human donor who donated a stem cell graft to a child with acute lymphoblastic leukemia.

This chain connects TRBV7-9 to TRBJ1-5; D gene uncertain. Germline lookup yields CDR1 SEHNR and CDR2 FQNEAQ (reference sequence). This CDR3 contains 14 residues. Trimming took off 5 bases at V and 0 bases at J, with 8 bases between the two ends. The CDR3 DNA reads TGTGCCAGCAGCCAGTTAAGTAGCAATCAGCCCCAGCATTTT. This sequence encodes CASSQLSSNQPQHF.

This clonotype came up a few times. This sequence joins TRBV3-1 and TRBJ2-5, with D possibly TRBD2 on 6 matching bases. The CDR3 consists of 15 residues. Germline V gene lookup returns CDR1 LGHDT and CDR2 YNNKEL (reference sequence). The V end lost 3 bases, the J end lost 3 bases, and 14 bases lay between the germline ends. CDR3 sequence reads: CASSHQGLEKETQYF. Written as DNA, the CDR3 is TGTGCCAGCAGCCACCAGGGACTGGAAAAAGAGACCCAGTACTTC.

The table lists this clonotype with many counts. The CDR3 region has the DNA TGCAGTGCTAGTCGGGGGCTCTACAATGAGCAGTTCTTC. This translates into CSASRGLYNEQFF. This chain uses TRBV20-1 with TRBJ2-1; D tentatively fits TRBD1 or TRBD2 (6 bases each). The CDR3 length is 13 residues. Germline V CDR1 and CDR2: DFQATT, SNEGSKA (reference sequence). V dropped 3 bases and J dropped 3 bases, with 9 bases sitting between them.

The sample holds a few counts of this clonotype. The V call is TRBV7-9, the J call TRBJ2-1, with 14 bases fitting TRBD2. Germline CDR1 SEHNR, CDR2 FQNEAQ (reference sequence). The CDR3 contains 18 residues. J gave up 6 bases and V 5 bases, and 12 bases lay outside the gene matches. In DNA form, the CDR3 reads TGTGCCAGCAGCCGAAGGGTGGGACTAGCGGGAGCCGCCAATGAGCAGTTCTTC. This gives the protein CASSRRVGLAGAANEQFF. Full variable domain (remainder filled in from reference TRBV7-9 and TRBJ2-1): DTGVSQNPRHKITKRGQNVTFRCDPISEHNRLYWYRQTLGQGPEFLTYFQNEAQLEKSRLLSDRFSAERPKGSFSTLEIQRTEQGDSAMYLCASSRRVGLAGAANEQFFGPGTRLTVL.

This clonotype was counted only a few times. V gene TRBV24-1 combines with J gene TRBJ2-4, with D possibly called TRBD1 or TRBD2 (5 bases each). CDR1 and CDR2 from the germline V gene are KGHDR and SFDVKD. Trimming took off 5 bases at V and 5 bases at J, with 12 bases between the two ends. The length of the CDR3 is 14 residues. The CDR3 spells CATSGGSGQNIQYF. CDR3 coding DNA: TGTGCCACCAGTGGAGGGTCGGGGCAAAACATTCAGTACTTC.

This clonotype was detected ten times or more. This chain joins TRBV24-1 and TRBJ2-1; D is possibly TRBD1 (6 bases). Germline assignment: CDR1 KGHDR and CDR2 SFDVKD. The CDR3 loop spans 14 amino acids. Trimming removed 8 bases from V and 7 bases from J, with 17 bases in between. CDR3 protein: CATTGHQTGNEQFF. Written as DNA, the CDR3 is TGTGCCACCACCGGACATCAAACAGGGAATGAGCAGTTCTTC.

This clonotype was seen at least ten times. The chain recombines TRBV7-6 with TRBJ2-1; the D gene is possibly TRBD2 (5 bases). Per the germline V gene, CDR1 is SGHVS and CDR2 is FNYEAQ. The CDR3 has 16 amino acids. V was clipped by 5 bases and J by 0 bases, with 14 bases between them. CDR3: CASSRNPTSSYNEQFF. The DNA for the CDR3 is TGTGCCAGCAGCCGAAATCCTACTAGCTCCTACAATGAGCAGTTCTTC.

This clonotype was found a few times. CDR3 sequence: CAWSVSGHTEAFF. In DNA, the CDR3 is TGTGCCTGGAGTGTGTCGGGGCATACTGAAGCTTTCTTT. The chain links TRBV30 to TRBJ1-1, with D possibly being TRBD1 (5 bases). V was pared by 0 bases and J by 5 bases, with 10 bases between. Per the germline V gene, CDR1 is GTSNPN and CDR2 is SVGIG (reference sequence). This CDR3 has 13 residues.

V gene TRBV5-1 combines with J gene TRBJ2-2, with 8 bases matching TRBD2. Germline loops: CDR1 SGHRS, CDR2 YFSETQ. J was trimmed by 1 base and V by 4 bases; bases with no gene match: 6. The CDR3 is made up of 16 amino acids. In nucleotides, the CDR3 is TGCGCCAGCAGCGTCCTACTAGCGGTGAACACCGGGGAGCTGTTTTTT. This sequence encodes CASSVLLAVNTGELFF. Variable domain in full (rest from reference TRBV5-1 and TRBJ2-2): KAGVTQTPRYLIKTRGQQVTLSCSPISGHRSVSWYQQTPGQGLQFLFEYFSETQRNKGNFPGRFSGRQFSNSRSEMNVSTLELGDSALYLCASSVLLAVNTGELFFGEGSRLTVL.

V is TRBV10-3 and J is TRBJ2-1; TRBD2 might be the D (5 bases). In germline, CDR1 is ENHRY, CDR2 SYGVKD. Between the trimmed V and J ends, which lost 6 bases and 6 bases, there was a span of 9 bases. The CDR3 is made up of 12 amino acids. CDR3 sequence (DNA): TGTGCCATCAGGGACTCTTCCAATGAGCAGTTCTTC. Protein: CAIRDSSNEQFF.

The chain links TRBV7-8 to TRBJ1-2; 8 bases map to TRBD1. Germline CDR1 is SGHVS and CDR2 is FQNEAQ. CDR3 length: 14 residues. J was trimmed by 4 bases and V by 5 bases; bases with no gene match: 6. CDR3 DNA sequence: TGTGCCAGCAGCCAGGGGGCGGGACTCTATGGCTACACCTTC. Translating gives CASSQGAGLYGYTF.

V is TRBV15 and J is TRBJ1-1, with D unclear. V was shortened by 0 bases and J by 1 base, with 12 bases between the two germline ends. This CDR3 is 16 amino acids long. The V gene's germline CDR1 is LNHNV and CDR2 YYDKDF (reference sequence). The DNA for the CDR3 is TGTGCCACCAGCAGAGATTTGCAGTTGAGGAACACTGAAGCTTTCTTT. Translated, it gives CATSRDLQLRNTEAFF.

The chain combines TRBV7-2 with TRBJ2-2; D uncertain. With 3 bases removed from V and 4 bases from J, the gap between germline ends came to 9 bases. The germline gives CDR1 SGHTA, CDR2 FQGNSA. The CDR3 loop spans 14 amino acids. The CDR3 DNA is TGTGCCAGCAGCTTCGGGCAGATCACCGGGGAGCTGTTTTTT. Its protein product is CASSFGQITGELFF.

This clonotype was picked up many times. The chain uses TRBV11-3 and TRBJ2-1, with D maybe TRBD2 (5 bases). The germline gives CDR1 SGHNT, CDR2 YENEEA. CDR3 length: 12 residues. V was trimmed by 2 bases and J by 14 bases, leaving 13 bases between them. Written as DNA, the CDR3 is TGTGCCAGCAGCTTACGGGGAAGTAGTAAGTTCTTC. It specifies CASSLRGSSKFF.

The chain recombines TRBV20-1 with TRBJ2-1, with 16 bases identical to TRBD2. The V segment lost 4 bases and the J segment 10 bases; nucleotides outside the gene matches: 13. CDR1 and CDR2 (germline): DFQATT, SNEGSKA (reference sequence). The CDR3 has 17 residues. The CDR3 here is CSATDAGTSGGDREQFF. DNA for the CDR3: TGCAGTGCTACTGACGCCGGGACTAGCGGGGGGGATAGGGAGCAGTTCTTC.

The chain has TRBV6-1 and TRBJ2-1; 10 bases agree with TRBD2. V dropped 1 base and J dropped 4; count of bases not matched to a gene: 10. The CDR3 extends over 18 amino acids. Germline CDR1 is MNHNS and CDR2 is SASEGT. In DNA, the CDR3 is TGTGCCAGCAGTGAAGTGCCGGGGGGTAGCGGGAGGTACAATGAGCAGTTCTTC. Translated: CASSEVPGGSGRYNEQFF.

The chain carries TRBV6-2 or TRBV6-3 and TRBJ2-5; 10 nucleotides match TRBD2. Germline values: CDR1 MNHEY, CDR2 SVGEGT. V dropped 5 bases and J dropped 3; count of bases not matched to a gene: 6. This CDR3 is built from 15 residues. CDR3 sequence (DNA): TGTGCCAGCAGTAGCGGGACTAGCGATAAAGAGACCCAGTACTTC. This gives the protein CASSSGTSDKETQYF.

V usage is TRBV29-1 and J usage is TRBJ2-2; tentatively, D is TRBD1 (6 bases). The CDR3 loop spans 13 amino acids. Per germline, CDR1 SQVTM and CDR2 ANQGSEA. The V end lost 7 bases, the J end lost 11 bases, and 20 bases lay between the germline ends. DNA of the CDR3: TGCAGCGCCCGACGACAACAGGGAACAGAGCTGTTTTTT. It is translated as CSARRQQGTELFF.

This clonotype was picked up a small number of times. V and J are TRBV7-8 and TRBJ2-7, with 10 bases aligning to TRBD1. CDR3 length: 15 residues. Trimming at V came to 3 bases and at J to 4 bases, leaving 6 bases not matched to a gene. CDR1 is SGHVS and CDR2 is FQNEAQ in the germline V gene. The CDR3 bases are TGTGCCAGCAGCTTGAGCGGGACAGGGGAGTACGAGCAGTACTTC. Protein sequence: CASSLSGTGEYEQYF.

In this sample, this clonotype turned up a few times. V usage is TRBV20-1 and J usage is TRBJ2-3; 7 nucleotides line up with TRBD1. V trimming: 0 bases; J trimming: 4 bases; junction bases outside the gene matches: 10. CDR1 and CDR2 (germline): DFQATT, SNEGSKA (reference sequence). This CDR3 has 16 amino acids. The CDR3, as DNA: TGCAGTGCTAGAGATATAGGAGACAGGGACCCAGATACGCAGTATTTT. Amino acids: CSARDIGDRDPDTQYF.

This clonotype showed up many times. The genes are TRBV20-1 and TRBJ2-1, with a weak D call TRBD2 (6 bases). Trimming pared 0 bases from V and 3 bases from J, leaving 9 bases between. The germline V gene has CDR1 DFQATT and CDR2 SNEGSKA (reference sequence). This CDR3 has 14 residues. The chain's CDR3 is CSARERDVYNEQFF. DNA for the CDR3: TGCAGTGCTAGAGAGCGGGACGTCTACAATGAGCAGTTCTTC.

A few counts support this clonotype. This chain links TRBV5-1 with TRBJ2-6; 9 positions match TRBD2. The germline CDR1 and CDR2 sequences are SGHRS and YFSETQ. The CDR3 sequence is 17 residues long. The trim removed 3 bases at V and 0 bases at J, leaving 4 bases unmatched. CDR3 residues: CASSSGTSLSGANVLTF. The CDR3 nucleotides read TGCGCCAGCAGCTCCGGGACTAGCCTCTCTGGGGCCAACGTCCTGACTTTC.

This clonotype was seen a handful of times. The CDR3 region is CSARSQYLVLYGYTF. DNA for the CDR3: TGCAGTGCCAGGTCCCAATACCTGGTACTCTATGGCTACACCTTC. The chain couples TRBV20-1 to TRBJ1-2, with unresolved D. Germline V gene lookup returns CDR1 DFQATT and CDR2 SNEGSKA (reference sequence). This CDR3 contains 15 residues. The V end was cut by 6 bases, the J end by 4 bases, with 21 bases between.

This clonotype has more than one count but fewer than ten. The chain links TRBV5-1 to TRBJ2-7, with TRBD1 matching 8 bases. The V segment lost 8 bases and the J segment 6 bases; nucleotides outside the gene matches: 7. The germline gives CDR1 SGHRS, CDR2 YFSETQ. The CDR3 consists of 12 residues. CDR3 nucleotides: TGCGCCAGTGGACAGGGTTCGAGCGAGCAGTACTTC. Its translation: CASGQGSSEQYF.

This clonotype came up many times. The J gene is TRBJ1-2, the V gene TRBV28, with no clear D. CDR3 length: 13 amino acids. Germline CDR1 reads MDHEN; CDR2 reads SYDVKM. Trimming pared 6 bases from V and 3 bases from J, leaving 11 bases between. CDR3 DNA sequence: TGTGCCAGCAGCCCCACCTTGGACTATGGCTACACCTTC. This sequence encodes CASSPTLDYGYTF.

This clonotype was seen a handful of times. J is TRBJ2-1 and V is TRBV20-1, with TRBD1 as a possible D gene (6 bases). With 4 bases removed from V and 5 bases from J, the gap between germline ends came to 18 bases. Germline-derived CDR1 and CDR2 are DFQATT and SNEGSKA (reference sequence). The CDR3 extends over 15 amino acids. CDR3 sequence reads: CSANQGFTVDNEQFF. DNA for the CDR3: TGCAGTGCTAATCAGGGGTTCACGGTCGACAATGAGCAGTTCTTC.

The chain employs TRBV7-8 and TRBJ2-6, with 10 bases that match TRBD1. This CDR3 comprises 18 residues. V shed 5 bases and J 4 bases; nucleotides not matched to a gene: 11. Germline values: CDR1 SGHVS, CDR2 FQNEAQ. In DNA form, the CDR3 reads TGTGCCAGCAGCCTTCCCCGGGACAGGGGATCCGGGGCCAACGTCCTGACTTTC. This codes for CASSLPRDRGSGANVLTF.